The 32 T cell receptor beta chains below all came from one sample that was sequenced in a study of T cell responses to AZD1222 COVID-19 vaccine. Generated by immunoSEQ multiplex PCR, the TCRdb table keeps only in-frame clones and is missing some. The sample includes over 150,000 clones, just over 90% of them seen just once. The material was peripheral blood, obtained on day 0 of AZD1222 vaccination. The receptors here all came from an adult in good health.

The chain links TRBV4-3 to TRBJ1-3; D call uncertain. Trimming shortened V by 0 bases and J by 3 bases, and 9 bases separated the two germline ends. CDR3 length: 15 residues. Germline CDR1 LGHNA, CDR2 YSLEER. This CDR3 is CASSQDPGSGNTIYF. Here the CDR3 DNA reads TGCGCCAGCAGCCAAGATCCGGGTAGTGGAAACACCATATATTTT.

The chain couples TRBV11-2 to TRBJ1-1, with D perhaps matching TRBD1 (5 bases). CDR1 SGHAT and CDR2 FQNNGV come from the germline V gene. Trimming removed 5 bases from V and 1 base from J, with 8 bases in between. The CDR3 spans 13 residues. CDR3 nucleotide sequence: TGTGCCAGCAGCCCGGGGGGGAACACTGAAGCTTTCTTT. Translating it yields CASSPGGNTEAFF. Looking up the rest from reference TRBV11-2 and TRBJ1-1 gives the full variable domain: EAGVAQSPRYKIIEKRQSVAFWCNPISGHATLYWYQQILGQGPKLLIQFQNNGVVDDSQLPKDRFSAERLKGVDSTLKIQPAKLEDSAVYLCASSPGGNTEAFFGQGTRLTVV.

This clone was found a few times. This chain joins TRBV19 and TRBJ2-4; D is ambiguous. The CDR3 consists of 12 residues. Deletions cut 5 bases from V and 5 bases from J, with 7 bases between. The germline CDR1 and CDR2 sequences are LNHDA and SQIVND (reference sequence). CDR3 DNA: TGTGCCAGTAGTTTCCAGCAAAACATTCAGTACTTC. Residues: CASSFQQNIQYF.

The genes are TRBV27 and TRBJ1-2; TRBD1 aligns across 7 bases. This CDR3 is built from 14 residues. J lost 3 bases, V lost 4 bases, and 5 bases had no gene match. The germline gives CDR1 MNHEY, CDR2 SMNVEV (reference sequence). The CDR3 nucleotides read TGTGCCAGCAGTTCGACAGGGACTCACTATGGCTACACCTTC. It codes for CASSSTGTHYGYTF.

This clone was seen only once. The chain couples TRBV6-6 to TRBJ1-4; TRBD1 might be the D (5 bases). Germline V CDR1 and CDR2: MNHNY, SVGAGI (reference sequence). This CDR3 contains 14 residues. The germline V and J ends were trimmed by 2 bases and 6 bases, with 10 bases remaining between them. The CDR3 sequence is CASSYGGSDEKLFF. The CDR3, as DNA: TGTGCCAGCAGTTACGGGGGTTCTGATGAAAAACTGTTTTTT.

The chain recombines TRBV7-8 with TRBJ2-3; tentative D call: TRBD2 (6 bases). The CDR3 runs 16 residues. Trimming removed 2 bases from V and 5 bases from J, with 17 bases in between. CDR1 is SGHVS, CDR2 FQNEAQ, per germline. CDR3 DNA: TGTGCCAGCAGCTTAAAGCGGGTCTTTGGGGAAGATACGCAGTATTTT. Amino acid sequence: CASSLKRVFGEDTQYF. Combining the CDR3 with reference TRBV7-8 and TRBJ2-3 gives the whole variable domain GAGVSQSPRYKVAKRGQDVALRCDPISGHVSLFWYQQALGQGPEFLTYFQNEAQLDKSGLPSDRFFAERPEGSVSTLKIQRTQQEDSAVYLCASSLKRVFGEDTQYFGPGTRLTVL.

This clone was observed once. This chain joins TRBV6-1 and TRBJ2-3, with TRBD2 matching over 9 bases. The V segment lost 2 bases and the J segment 4 bases; nucleotides outside the gene matches: 4. Germline CDR1 and CDR2: MNHNS and SASEGT. CDR3 size: 15 residues. The CDR3 bases are TGTGCCAGCAGTGAACTAGCGGGACGGTCAGATACGCAGTATTTT. It is translated as CASSELAGRSDTQYF.

The chain couples TRBV4-2 to TRBJ1-5; no firm D call. CDR3 length: 15 residues. CDR1 LGHNA and CDR2 YNFKEQ come from the germline V gene. Trimming pared 0 bases from V and 4 bases from J, leaving 10 bases between. The CDR3 region has the DNA TGTGCCAGCAGCCAAGAGCCTGTTAAAAATCAGCCCCAGCATTTT. It specifies CASSQEPVKNQPQHF.

This sequence joins TRBV7-8 and TRBJ1-4; D unclear. Trimming removed 5 bases from V and 8 bases from J, with 21 bases in between. The CDR3 contains 16 residues. Germline assignment: CDR1 SGHVS and CDR2 FQNEAQ. CDR3 protein: CASSNHRAGSREKLFF. DNA for the CDR3: TGTGCCAGCAGCAACCATAGGGCCGGAAGCCGCGAAAAACTGTTTTTT.

The table lists this clone with a count of one. The chain joins TRBV4-1 to TRBJ1-5, with TRBD1 as a possible D gene (6 bases). This CDR3 is 16 amino acids long. Trimming took 3 bases from V and 5 from J, leaving 17 bases between them. Germline lookup yields CDR1 MGHRA and CDR2 YSYEKL. CDR3 sequence: CASSQPGQNPYQPQHF. The CDR3 nucleotides read TGCGCCAGCAGCCAGCCCGGACAGAATCCATATCAGCCCCAGCATTTT.

This rearrangement joins TRBV5-5 to TRBJ1-1; D is ambiguous. Germline loops: CDR1 SGHKS, CDR2 YYEKEE (reference sequence). The CDR3 contains 14 residues. With 4 bases removed from V and 0 bases from J, the gap between germline ends came to 10 bases. The CDR3 bases are TGTGCCAGCAGCGCAACCTCAGTGAACACTGAAGCTTTCTTT. Its protein is CASSATSVNTEAFF.

The J gene is TRBJ1-6, the V gene TRBV19; D remains ambiguous. CDR1 and CDR2 from the germline V gene are LNHDA and SQIVND (reference sequence). The length of the CDR3 is 15 residues. V gave up 5 bases and J gave up 6 bases, with 14 bases separating them. CDR3 amino acids: CASSEVYPSNSPLHF. Here the CDR3 DNA reads TGTGCCAGTAGTGAGGTGTATCCCTCTAATTCACCCCTCCACTTT.

This chain connects TRBV27 to TRBJ1-5; tentative D call: TRBD1 (6 bases). V shed 3 bases and J shed 6 bases, with 12 bases lying between them. CDR3 length: 14 residues. Per germline, CDR1 MNHEY and CDR2 SMNVEV (reference sequence). CDR3 in amino acids: CASSLGGGTQPQHF. CDR3 in DNA: TGTGCCAGCAGTTTGGGGGGCGGAACTCAGCCCCAGCATTTT.

J is TRBJ2-1 and V is TRBV24-1; either TRBD1 or TRBD2 may fit D (6 bases each). Looked up from germline, CDR1 is KGHDR and CDR2 is SFDVKD. The V gene lost 0 bases and the J gene lost 0 bases, with 8 bases spanning the gap. The CDR3 spans 16 residues. CDR3 amino acids: CATSDLEGGSYNEQFF. The CDR3 DNA reads TGTGCCACCAGTGATTTGGAGGGGGGCTCCTACAATGAGCAGTTCTTC.

The chain links TRBV11-1 to TRBJ2-3; 9 bases map to TRBD1. After removal of 5 bases from V and 4 bases from J, the junction contained 7 bases not matched to a gene. The germline gives CDR1 SGHAT, CDR2 FQDESV (reference sequence). This CDR3 is built from 15 residues. CDR3 bases: TGTGCCAGCAGCGATGGACAGGGGTTTTCAGATACGCAGTATTTT. This sequence encodes CASSDGQGFSDTQYF.

Remarks on this clone: A read error may account for a junction end that differs from germline. The chain links TRBV6-6 to TRBJ2-2, with D uncertain. Germline CDR1 is MNHNY and CDR2 is SVGAGI (reference sequence). This CDR3 is 11 amino acids long. The CDR3 nucleotides are TGTGCCAGCCGTTATCCCGGGGAGCTGTTTTTT. This translates into CASRYPGELFF.

This clone came up once. This chain joins TRBV5-1 and TRBJ2-7; maybe TRBD1 (6 bases). The CDR3 has 14 amino acids. Looked up from germline, CDR1 is SGHRS and CDR2 is YFSETQ. With 2 bases removed from V and 3 bases from J, the gap between germline ends came to 12 bases. CDR3 in amino acids: CASSLQGEIYEQYF. Written as DNA, the CDR3 is TGCGCCAGCAGCTTACAGGGAGAGATCTACGAGCAGTACTTC.

The rearrangement uses TRBV23-1 and TRBJ1-1; TRBD1 matches at 8 bases. TRBV23-1 is an open reading frame, and its role is uncertain. There are 17 residues in the CDR3. Unmatched junction bases numbered 13, after V lost 2 bases and J lost 5 bases. The CDR3 region is CASSQETDRVLRTEAFF. The CDR3 DNA follows: TGCGCCAGCAGTCAAGAGACGGACAGGGTCTTGAGGACTGAAGCTTTCTTT.

The chain combines TRBV6-6 with TRBJ2-3; 9 positions match TRBD1. The germline CDR1 and CDR2 sequences are MNHNY and SVGAGI (reference sequence). After removal of 5 bases from V and 4 bases from J, the junction contained 7 bases not matched to a gene. CDR3 length: 15 amino acids. CDR3 sequence: CASSGLDRGPDTQYF. In nucleotides, the CDR3 is TGTGCCAGCAGTGGCCTGGACAGGGGACCAGATACGCAGTATTTT.

CDR3 region: CASSWGTGEQYF. The CDR3 bases are TGTGCCAGCAGCTGGGGGACAGGCGAGCAGTACTTC. V gene TRBV5-5 combines with J gene TRBJ2-7; 8 positions match TRBD1. Germline V CDR1 and CDR2: SGHKS, YYEKEE (reference sequence). The CDR3 has 12 amino acids. V was pared by 3 bases and J by 6 bases, with 2 bases of the junction left unmatched.

V is TRBV6-5 and J is TRBJ2-5, with 9 positions matching TRBD1. The CDR3 runs to 15 residues. The J segment lost 5 bases and the V segment lost 8 bases, leaving 12 bases of the junction unmatched. The germline gives CDR1 MNHEY, CDR2 SVGAGI. Here the CDR3 DNA reads TGTGCCAGCGGCCTGACAGGGGGAGGACTGGAGACCCAGTACTTC. Encoded protein: CASGLTGGGLETQYF.

The rearrangement joins TRBV21-1 to TRBJ1-2. TRBV21-1 has pseudogene status. This CDR3 contains 19 residues. The chain's CDR3 is CASSTLAGAEEGRGTGYTF. The CDR3 DNA reads as TGTGCCAGCAGCACCCTAGCGGGGGCGGAGGAGGGACGGGGCACGGGCTACACCTTC.

V usage is TRBV7-9 and J usage is TRBJ2-2, with 10 bases aligning to TRBD2. The CDR3 covers 16 residues. The V gene end was trimmed by 5 bases and the J gene end by 2 bases; junction bases not matched to a gene: 5. The germline CDR1 and CDR2 sequences are SEHNR and FQNEAQ (reference sequence). CDR3 DNA sequence: TGTGCCAGCAGCACCGCTAGCGGGAGCAACACCGGGGAGCTGTTTTTT. Its protein is CASSTASGSNTGELFF.

This chain connects TRBV9 to TRBJ2-7; 8 bases are shared with TRBD1. V shed 5 bases, J shed 1 base, and the junction held 2 bases outside the gene matches. The CDR3 extends over 13 amino acids. Germline assignment: CDR1 SGDLS and CDR2 YYNGEE. This CDR3 reads CASRGQGSYEQYF. CDR3 nucleotide sequence: TGTGCCAGCAGAGGACAGGGTTCCTACGAGCAGTACTTC.

The rearrangement uses TRBV12-3 or TRBV12-4 and TRBJ2-7; D perhaps matches TRBD1 (5 bases). This CDR3 has 13 amino acids. Trimming took 3 bases from V and 5 from J, leaving 11 bases between them. As DNA, the CDR3 is TGTGCCAGCAGTTTTTATGCAGGGAACGAGCAGTACTTC. Amino acid sequence: CASSFYAGNEQYF.

This chain joins TRBV28 and TRBJ1-1; D is uncertain. Trimming cost V 2 bases and J 4 bases, with 5 bases left between them. Germline assignment: CDR1 MDHEN and CDR2 SYDVKM. This CDR3 is 12 amino acids long. The CDR3 sequence: CASSLTRTEAFF. The CDR3 nucleotides read TGTGCCAGCAGTTTAACCCGCACTGAAGCTTTCTTT.

This clone was observed at least ten times. The chain employs TRBV6-4 and TRBJ1-6; D unclear. Germline CDR1 and CDR2: MRHNA and SNTAGT. The CDR3 contains 15 residues. Deletions cut 0 bases from V and 7 bases from J, with 10 bases between. CDR3 amino acids: CASSDSSRENSPLHF. Written as DNA, the CDR3 is TGTGCCAGCAGTGACTCGAGCAGAGAGAATTCACCCCTCCACTTT.

The V and J genes are TRBV23-1 and TRBJ1-5, with unresolved D. TRBV23-1 is recorded as an ORF, its role being uncertain. V dropped 8 bases and J dropped 3 bases, with 14 bases sitting between them. CDR3 length equals 14 residues. CDR3 residues: CASSFGRFNQPQHF. The DNA for the CDR3 is TGCGCCAGCTCCTTCGGAAGATTCAATCAGCCCCAGCATTTT.

V is TRBV5-8 and J is TRBJ1-1, with a possible D match to TRBD1 (6 bases). V was clipped by 3 bases and J by 0 bases, with 12 bases between them. Germline V CDR1 and CDR2: SGHTS, YDEGEE. The CDR3 consists of 15 residues. The CDR3 reads CASSSRTVMNTEAFF. CDR3 in DNA: TGTGCCAGCAGCTCACGGACAGTCATGAACACTGAAGCTTTCTTT. The variable domain in full, with the rest retrieved from reference TRBV5-8 and TRBJ1-1, is EAGVTQSPTHLIKTRGQQATLRCSPISGHTSVYWYQQALGLGLQFLLWYDEGEERNRGNFPPRFSGRQFPNYSSELNVNALELEDSALYLCASSSRTVMNTEAFFGQGTRLTVV.

The chain uses TRBV3-1 (or the pseudogene TRBV3-2) and TRBJ2-2, with 10 positions matching TRBD1. Germline-derived CDR1 and CDR2 are LGHDT and YNNKEL (reference sequence). The V and J ends lost 6 bases and 1 base, in that order; junction bases with no gene match: 2. This CDR3 spans 15 amino acids. The CDR3 DNA is TGTGCCAGCAGGGACAGGGGGAAGAACACCGGGGAGCTGTTTTTT. It encodes CASRDRGKNTGELFF.

The rearrangement joins TRBV6-6 to TRBJ2-3; 8 nucleotides agree with TRBD2. The ends lost 5 bases at V and 6 bases at J; junction bases unmatched: 13. Per germline, CDR1 MNHNY and CDR2 SVGAGI (reference sequence). The CDR3 loop spans 16 amino acids. In DNA form, the CDR3 reads TGTGCCAGCAGTGCCAGTTCCGGGACTAGAGGTGATACGCAGTATTTT. It codes for CASSASSGTRGDTQYF.

The rearrangement links TRBV7-3 to TRBJ2-3; D tentatively fits TRBD1 or TRBD2 (6 bases each). Germline assignment: CDR1 SGHTA and CDR2 FQGTGA. Trimming took off 2 bases at V and 1 base at J, with 10 bases between the two ends. CDR3 length: 15 amino acids. This CDR3 reads CASSLDGGRTDTQYF. The CDR3 DNA sequence: TGTGCCAGCAGCTTAGATGGGGGGCGCACAGATACGCAGTATTTT.